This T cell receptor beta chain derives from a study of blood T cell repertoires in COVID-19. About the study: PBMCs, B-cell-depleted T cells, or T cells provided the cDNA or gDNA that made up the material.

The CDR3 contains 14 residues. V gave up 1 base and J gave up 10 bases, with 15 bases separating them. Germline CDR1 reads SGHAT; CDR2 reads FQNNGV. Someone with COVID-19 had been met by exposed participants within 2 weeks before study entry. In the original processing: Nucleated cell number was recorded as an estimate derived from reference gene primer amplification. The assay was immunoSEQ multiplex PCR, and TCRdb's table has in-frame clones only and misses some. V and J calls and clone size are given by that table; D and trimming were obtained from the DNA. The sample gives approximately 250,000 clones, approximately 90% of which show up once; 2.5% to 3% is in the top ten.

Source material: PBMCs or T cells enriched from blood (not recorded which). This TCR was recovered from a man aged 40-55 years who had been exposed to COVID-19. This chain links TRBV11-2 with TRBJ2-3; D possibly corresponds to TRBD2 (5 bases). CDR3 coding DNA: TGTGCCAGCAGCTTAGTAATTGCTAGCTTCGCGCAGTATTTT. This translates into CASSLVIASFAQYF.